This T cell receptor beta chain was sequenced for a study of OX40 agonist ivuxolimab in advanced cancers. Trimming took 2 bases from V and 0 from J; bases not matched to a gene: 1. CDR1 is LNHDA and CDR2 is SQIVND in the germline V gene (reference sequence). The CDR3 spans 15 residues. Clones were read by immunoSEQ multiplex PCR, and TCRdb kept only the in-frame ones, dropping some. The repertoire consists of about 35,000 clones, with roughly 84% occurring once and the leading ten covering approximately 14%. This TCR was recovered from an adult with an advanced solid tumor such as melanoma, head and neck, liver or kidney cancer. The source was CD4+ or CD8+ T cells sorted from blood, collected in a trial of the OX40 agonist ivuxolimab. V and J are TRBV19 and TRBJ2-3, with TRBD2 matching 8 bases. Written as DNA, the CDR3 is TGTGCCAGTAGTATAATAGCGGGGAGCACAGATACGCAGTATTTT. The encoded protein is CASSIIAGSTDTQYF. Drawing the rest from reference TRBV19 and TRBJ2-3, the complete variable domain is DGGITQSPKYLFRKEGQNVTLSCEQNLNHDAMYWYRQDPGQGLRLIYYSQIVNDFQKGDIAEGYSVSREKKESFPLTVTSAQKNPTAFYLCASSIIAGSTDTQYFGPGTRLTVL.